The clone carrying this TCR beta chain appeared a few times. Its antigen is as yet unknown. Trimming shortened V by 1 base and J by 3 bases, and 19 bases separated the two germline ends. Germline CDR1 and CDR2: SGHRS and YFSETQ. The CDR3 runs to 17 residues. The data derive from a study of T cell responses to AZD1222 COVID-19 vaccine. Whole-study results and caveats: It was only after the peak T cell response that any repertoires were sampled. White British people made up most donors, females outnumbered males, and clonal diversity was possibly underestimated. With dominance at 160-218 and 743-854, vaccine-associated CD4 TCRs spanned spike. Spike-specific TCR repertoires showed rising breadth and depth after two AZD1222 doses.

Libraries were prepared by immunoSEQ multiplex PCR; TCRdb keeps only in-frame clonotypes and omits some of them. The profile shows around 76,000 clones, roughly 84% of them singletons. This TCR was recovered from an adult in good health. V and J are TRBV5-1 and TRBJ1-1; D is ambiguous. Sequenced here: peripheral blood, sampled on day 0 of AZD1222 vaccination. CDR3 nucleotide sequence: TGCGCCAGCAGCTTGTATGGGTCTGGTCGTGGGGACACTGAAGCTTTCTTT. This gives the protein CASSLYGSGRGDTEAFF.